The T cell receptor (beta chain) described here comes from a study of blood T cell repertoires in COVID-19. In the source study's methods: From reference gene primer amplification, estimates of nucleated cell counts were derived. Produced via immunoSEQ multiplex PCR; TCRdb's table is partial and in-frame only. V, J and clone size reflect that table, while D and trimming were determined from the DNA. The sample shows approximately 170,000 clones, about 88% of them seen only once. Participant age was about 18 to 89 years, and participants resided in fewer than 25 US areas. In germline, CDR1 is LGHDT, CDR2 YNNKEL (reference sequence). The germline V and J ends were trimmed by 1 base and 6 bases, with 6 bases remaining between them. This CDR3 has 13 residues.

This clonotype was obtained from a woman under 30 who had recovered from COVID-19. Material: PBMCs or T cells enriched from blood (not recorded which). The gene calls are TRBV3-1 (or the pseudogene TRBV3-2) and TRBJ2-2; D may be TRBD2 (5 bases). The CDR3 DNA follows: TGTGCCAGCAGCCAAGGAGGGTCCGGGGAGCTGTTTTTT. It is translated as CASSQGGSGELFF.